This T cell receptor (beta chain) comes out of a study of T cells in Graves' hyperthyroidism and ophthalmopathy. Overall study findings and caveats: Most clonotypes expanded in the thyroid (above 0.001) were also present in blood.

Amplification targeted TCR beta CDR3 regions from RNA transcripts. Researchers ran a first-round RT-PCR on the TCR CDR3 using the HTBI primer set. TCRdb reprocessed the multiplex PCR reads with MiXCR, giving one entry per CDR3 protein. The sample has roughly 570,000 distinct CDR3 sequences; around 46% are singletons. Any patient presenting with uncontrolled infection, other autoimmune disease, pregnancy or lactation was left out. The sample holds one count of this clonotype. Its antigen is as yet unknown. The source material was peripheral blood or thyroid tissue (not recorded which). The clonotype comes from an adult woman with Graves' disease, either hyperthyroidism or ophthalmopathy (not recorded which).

DNA for the CDR3: TGCAGTGCTAGTGCACCGGGACAGGGTGGCGAGCAGTACTTC. Its protein product is CSASAPGQGGEQYF. This sequence joins TRBV20-1 and TRBJ2-7; TRBD1 aligns across 9 bases. Unmatched junction bases numbered 9, after V lost 3 bases and J lost 6 bases. The CDR3 is made up of 14 amino acids. In germline, CDR1 is DFQATT, CDR2 SNEGSKA (reference sequence).